This TCR beta chain was found in a study of identical twins. Broader study findings: Beta out-of-frame sequences showed weaker excess twin sharing.

J lost 2 bases, V lost 3 bases, and 6 bases had no gene match. This CDR3 is built from 16 residues. CDR1 and CDR2 from the germline V gene are DFQATT and SNEGSKA (reference sequence). One entry per CDR3 protein results from TCRdb running MiXCR on the 5' RACE reads. The sample has around 550,000 distinct CDR3 sequences, around 15% seen once. In this sample, this clonotype turned up a few times. Antigen specificity is unknown. Each donor was a healthy Caucasian. These sequences were also reported in another study, on yellow fever vaccine responses in identical twins.

Source material: CD4+ T cells sorted from blood. This chain links TRBV20-1 with TRBJ2-7; 14 nucleotides line up with TRBD2. The sequence derives from a woman younger than 35 in good health. Written as DNA, the CDR3 is TGCAGTGCTAGGACGGGACTAGCGGGGGCTACCTACGAGCAGTACTTC. It codes for CSARTGLAGATYEQYF.